These 22 T cell receptor beta chains originate from one sample sequenced in a study of circulating CD8 cells and anti-PD-1 response in melanoma. The QIAseq Immune Repertoire TCR panel built the libraries from about 14 ng of total RNA. TCRdb called the reads again in MiXCR, with one record for every CDR3 protein. Altogether about 700 distinct CDR3 sequences are present, around 12% being singletons, with the ten largest covering around 67%. Four subsets defined by PD-1 and/or TIGIT were sorted from live CD3+CD8+TCRalphabeta+ cells. The source material was CD8+ T cells from PBMCs, sampled at baseline or after one month of anti-PD-1 therapy (not recorded which). Receptors were obtained from a human donor with melanoma.

This clonotype is medium-sized. CDR3 coding DNA: TGCGCCAGCAGCCAAGATTACCGGGGGGGCTGGTACAATGAGCAGTTCTTC. It codes for CASSQDYRGGWYNEQFF. V and J are TRBV4-3 and TRBJ2-1; the match to TRBD2 covers 8 bases. Germline CDR1 reads LGHNA; CDR2 reads YSLEER. Trimming took 0 bases from V and 4 from J; bases not matched to a gene: 8. This CDR3 contains 17 residues.

This clonotype rates as medium-sized. V gene TRBV19 combines with J gene TRBJ1-1; the match to TRBD1 covers 7 bases. Germline CDR1 reads LNHDA; CDR2 reads SQIVND (reference sequence). The CDR3 covers 13 residues. V shed 5 bases, J shed 4 bases, and the junction held 4 bases outside the gene matches. CDR3 amino acids: CASSPGQVTEAFF. In nucleotides, the CDR3 is TGTGCCAGTAGTCCCGGACAGGTCACTGAAGCTTTCTTT.

This clonotype is medium-sized (0.01 to 0.1%) in the sample. In DNA, the CDR3 is TGTGCCAGCAGTTTCCCGGGATTGCACAATGAGCAGTTCTTC. Translated: CASSFPGLHNEQFF. The chain employs TRBV12-3 or TRBV12-4 and TRBJ2-1, with a possible D match to TRBD2 (5 bases). V lost 3 bases and J lost 5, with 11 bases in between. The CDR3 has 14 residues.

This clonotype turned up a few times. Just one base apart from a much larger clone, this may be a read error. The chain employs TRBV25-1 and TRBJ2-1, with D maybe TRBD2 (5 bases). Germline V gene data show CDR1 as MGHDK and CDR2 as SYGVNS. The CDR3 contains 11 residues. This chain's CDR3 is CASNGGNELFF. In DNA form, the CDR3 reads TGTGCCAGCAACGGAGGCAATGAGCTGTTCTTC. Full variable domain (remainder filled in from reference TRBV25-1 and TRBJ2-1): EADIYQTPRYLVIGTGKKITLECSQTMGHDKMYWYQQDPGMELHLIHYSYGVNSTEKGDLSSESTVSRIRTEHFPLTLESARPSHTSQYLCASNGGNELFFGPGTRLTVL.

By its share, this clonotype is medium-sized. The rearrangement uses TRBV5-6 and TRBJ2-1, with TRBD2 as a possible D gene (6 bases). The germline gives CDR1 SGHDT, CDR2 YYEEEE. This CDR3 comprises 17 residues. V was clipped by 3 bases and J by 0 bases, with 16 bases between them. The chain's CDR3 is CASSWVVAGSSYNEQFF. In nucleotides, the CDR3 is TGTGCCAGCAGCTGGGTGGTGGCGGGGAGCTCCTACAATGAGCAGTTCTTC.

By share of the sample, this clonotype is medium-sized (0.01 to 0.1%). The chain has TRBV29-1 and TRBJ2-5; no firm D call. V lost 7 bases and J 4 bases, leaving 7 bases between the germline ends. This CDR3 spans 10 amino acids. The V gene's germline CDR1 is SQVTM and CDR2 ANQGSEA. The CDR3 spells CSALTETQYF. CDR3 bases: TGCAGCGCCTTGACAGAGACCCAGTACTTC.

Within the sample, this clonotype is medium-sized. The V call is TRBV4-1, the J call TRBJ2-7; maybe TRBD2 (6 bases). The germline gives CDR1 MGHRA, CDR2 YSYEKL. The CDR3 has 15 residues. The V end was cut by 2 bases, the J end by 1 base, with 12 bases between. In DNA, the CDR3 is TGCGCCAGCAGCCAAACCCCGGGACTTTCCTACGAGCAGTACTTC. This sequence encodes CASSQTPGLSYEQYF.

This chain connects TRBV28 to TRBJ2-7; D is ambiguous. Germline lookup yields CDR1 MDHEN and CDR2 SYDVKM. The CDR3 is made up of 11 amino acids. The V end lost 2 bases, the J end lost 2 bases, and 1 base lay between the germline ends. CDR3 sequence reads: CASSLAYEQYF. The CDR3 bases are TGTGCCAGCAGTTTAGCCTACGAGCAGTACTTC.

This clonotype qualifies as medium-sized. The J gene is TRBJ2-3, the V gene TRBV7-2; maybe TRBD2 (5 bases). The V end lost 1 base, the J end lost 2 bases, and 16 bases lay between the germline ends. Germline lookup yields CDR1 SGHTA and CDR2 FQGNSA. The CDR3 covers 17 residues. CDR3 nucleotides: TGTGCCAGCAGCTTAGAAGATTGGACTGACCCCACAGATACGCAGTATTTT. Encoded protein: CASSLEDWTDPTDTQYF.

In this sample, this clonotype is medium-sized. V usage is TRBV19 and J usage is TRBJ2-1; 9 nucleotides agree with TRBD2. Germline V gene lookup returns CDR1 LNHDA and CDR2 SQIVND (reference sequence). The CDR3 is 15 amino acids. The V segment lost 1 base and the J segment 2 bases; nucleotides outside the gene matches: 0. CDR3 coding DNA: TGTGCCAGTAGTATAGTAGCGGGGGCCTACAATGAGCAGTTCTTC. Translation: CASSIVAGAYNEQFF. The full variable domain, rest sourced from reference TRBV19 and TRBJ2-1, is DGGITQSPKYLFRKEGQNVTLSCEQNLNHDAMYWYRQDPGQGLRLIYYSQIVNDFQKGDIAEGYSVSREKKESFPLTVTSAQKNPTAFYLCASSIVAGAYNEQFFGPGTRLTVL.

Within the sample, this clonotype is medium-sized. The genes are TRBV19 and TRBJ1-2, with 9 bases aligning to TRBD1. This CDR3 comprises 13 residues. V was clipped by 10 bases and J by 1 base; unmatched bases: 4. The germline V gene has CDR1 LNHDA and CDR2 SQIVND (reference sequence). For the CDR3, the DNA is TGTGCCACGACAGGGGGGCTTAACTATGGCTACACCTTC. Its translation is CATTGGLNYGYTF. Supplemented by reference TRBV19 and TRBJ1-2, the full variable domain reads DGGITQSPKYLFRKEGQNVTLSCEQNLNHDAMYWYRQDPGQGLRLIYYSQIVNDFQKGDIAEGYSVSREKKESFPLTVTSAQKNPTAFYLCATTGGLNYGYTFGSGTRLTVV.

Within the sample, this clonotype is medium-sized (0.01 to 0.1%). The CDR3 is CASSYRGTDTQYF. CDR3 sequence (DNA): TGTGCCAGCAGTTACAGGGGCACAGATACGCAGTATTTT. The chain joins TRBV6-5 to TRBJ2-3, with D unclear. Germline-derived CDR1 and CDR2 are MNHEY and SVGAGI. V was clipped by 2 bases and J by 1 base, with 4 bases between them. There are 13 residues in the CDR3.

By share, this clonotype counts as medium-sized (0.01 to 0.1%). J is TRBJ2-7 and V is TRBV2, with 10 bases lining up with TRBD2. The V and J ends lost 6 bases and 2 bases, in that order; junction bases with no gene match: 7. This CDR3 has 15 amino acids. Germline loops: CDR1 SNHLY, CDR2 FYNNEI. CDR3 bases: TGTGCCAGCAGGGCCGCTAGCGGGGGAACCTACGAGCAGTACTTC. This sequence encodes CASRAASGGTYEQYF.

By share of the sample, this clonotype is medium-sized (0.01 to 0.1%). The rearrangement links TRBV7-2 to TRBJ2-3; D gene uncertain. The CDR3 length is 11 residues. Germline V lookup: CDR1 SGHTA, CDR2 FQGNSA. Deletions cut 3 bases from V and 6 bases from J, with 4 bases between. The DNA of the CDR3 is TGTGCCAGCAGCTTTAGCGATACGCAGTATTTT. As protein: CASSFSDTQYF.

Relative to its sample, this clonotype is medium-sized. The V and J genes are TRBV11-2 and TRBJ1-1, with 7 bases identical to TRBD1. Unmatched junction bases numbered 3, after V lost 1 base and J lost 1 base. CDR1 is SGHAT and CDR2 is FQNNGV in the germline V gene. The CDR3 is made up of 15 amino acids. The CDR3 region has the DNA TGTGCCAGCAGCTTAGGCCGGACAGGGAACACTGAAGCTTTCTTT. Translation gives CASSLGRTGNTEAFF.

This clonotype is classed as medium-sized. The rearrangement links TRBV6-6 to TRBJ2-2; perhaps TRBD2 as D (5 bases). The CDR3 runs to 16 residues. The V and J ends lost 0 bases and 8 bases respectively, with 16 bases between them. CDR1 is MNHNY, CDR2 SVGAGI, per germline (reference sequence). Here the CDR3 reads CASSYSISTGNGELFF. The CDR3 region has the DNA TGTGCCAGCAGTTACTCGATTTCTACGGGAAATGGGGAGCTGTTTTTT.

This clonotype is categorized as medium-sized. V is TRBV10-3 and J is TRBJ2-7; D possibly matches TRBD1 or TRBD2 (5 bases each). Trimming pared 4 bases from V and 1 base from J, leaving 14 bases between. CDR3 length: 15 residues. CDR1 is ENHRY and CDR2 is SYGVKD in the germline V gene. CDR3 loop: CAISGTGTYSYEQYF. For the CDR3, the DNA is TGTGCCATCAGTGGAACCGGGACGTATTCCTACGAGCAGTACTTC.

In its sample, this clonotype ranks as medium-sized. The V and J genes are TRBV9 and TRBJ2-7, with D maybe TRBD1 (5 bases). V lost 0 bases, J lost 0 bases, and 10 bases lay in between. CDR3 length: 15 amino acids. The germline gives CDR1 SGDLS, CDR2 YYNGEE. In DNA, the CDR3 is TGTGCCAGCAGCGTAGGGTCAGGGCCCTCCTACGAGCAGTACTTC. It codes for CASSVGSGPSYEQYF.

In its sample, this clonotype ranks as medium-sized (0.01 to 0.1%). This chain connects TRBV20-1 to TRBJ2-2; D gene uncertain. The CDR3 sequence is 14 residues long. V was cut by 3 bases and J by 1 base, with 9 bases left in between. Germline values: CDR1 DFQATT, CDR2 SNEGSKA (reference sequence). CDR3 region: CSARPFGNTGELFF. The CDR3 DNA sequence: TGCAGTGCTAGGCCTTTTGGGAACACCGGGGAGCTGTTTTTT.

This clonotype is medium-sized within its sample. This sequence joins TRBV19 and TRBJ1-6; D gene uncertain. The CDR3 runs 12 residues. From germline, CDR1 is LNHDA and CDR2 SQIVND (reference sequence). The ends were cut back, 8 bases at V and 10 bases at J, with 12 bases in the middle. In DNA, the CDR3 is TGTGCCAGTGGAACCGGGAGCTCACCCCTCCACTTT. Translating gives CASGTGSSPLHF.

By proportion, this clonotype is medium-sized. The genes are TRBV20-1 and TRBJ2-3; 8 nucleotides line up with TRBD2. V lost 3 bases to trimming and J lost 5 bases; unmatched junction nucleotides: 7. The germline V gene encodes CDR1 DFQATT and CDR2 SNEGSKA (reference sequence). CDR3 length: 14 residues. CDR3 nucleotides: TGCAGTGCTAGCGGGGGGGCCTTGGGAGATACGCAGTATTTT. Its translation is CSASGGALGDTQYF.

This clonotype has a handful of counts. The chain links TRBV12-3 or TRBV12-4 to TRBJ2-1, with 11 bases matching TRBD1. This CDR3 has 15 residues. V gave up 6 bases and J gave up 3 bases; unmatched junction bases: 4. The CDR3 loop reads CASRGDRGFYNEQFF. The CDR3 DNA reads TGTGCCAGCAGAGGGGACAGGGGGTTCTACAATGAGCAGTTCTTC.